Sequencing of this T cell receptor beta chain was carried out in a study of blood T cell repertoires in COVID-19. Study summary: COVID-19 samples collected from the United States, Italy and Spain covered acute and convalescent phases.

Libraries were prepared by immunoSEQ multiplex PCR; TCRdb keeps only in-frame clonotypes and omits some of them. The table includes roughly 200,000 clones, roughly 81% detected once. Germline V CDR1 and CDR2: MNHEY, SMNVEV (reference sequence). The V segment lost 6 bases and the J segment 3 bases; nucleotides outside the gene matches: 6. The CDR3 spans 15 residues. The V call is TRBV27, the J call TRBJ1-5; 9 bases fit TRBD1. The sample taken for sequencing was peripheral blood. This receptor was identified in a woman aged 40 to 49 with COVID-19, enrolled during active disease. The CDR3 spells CASRWTGANNQPQHF. The DNA for the CDR3 is TGTGCCAGCAGGTGGACAGGGGCCAACAATCAGCCCCAGCATTTT.